This TCR beta chain was observed in a study of a mutant IDH1 vaccine in newly diagnosed glioma. Repertoires were generated with immunoSEQ multiplex PCR, while TCRdb's copy carries only in-frame clones and drops some. Among approximately 26,000 clones listed, more than 80% were seen once. As for time point: week 5, during vaccination. The investigators gave 300 ug of mutant IDH1 20-mer peptide in each vaccine dose, together with topical imiquimod. The length of the CDR3 is 16 residues. Germline-derived CDR1 and CDR2 are SGHNT and YYREEE (reference sequence). V shed 4 bases, J shed 3 bases, and the junction held 9 bases outside the gene matches. Turning to this clone: Its antigen remains unknown.

The specimen was PBMCs, collected from a glioma patient whose treatment included an IDH1 peptide vaccine. The chain carries TRBV5-4 and TRBJ2-7; 11 bases map to TRBD2. The clonotype originates from a man between 18 and 29 years old with glioma. DNA for the CDR3: TGTGCCAGCAGCACTACTAGCGGGAGTTGGGGCTACGAGCAGTACTTC. This codes for CASSTTSGSWGYEQYF.